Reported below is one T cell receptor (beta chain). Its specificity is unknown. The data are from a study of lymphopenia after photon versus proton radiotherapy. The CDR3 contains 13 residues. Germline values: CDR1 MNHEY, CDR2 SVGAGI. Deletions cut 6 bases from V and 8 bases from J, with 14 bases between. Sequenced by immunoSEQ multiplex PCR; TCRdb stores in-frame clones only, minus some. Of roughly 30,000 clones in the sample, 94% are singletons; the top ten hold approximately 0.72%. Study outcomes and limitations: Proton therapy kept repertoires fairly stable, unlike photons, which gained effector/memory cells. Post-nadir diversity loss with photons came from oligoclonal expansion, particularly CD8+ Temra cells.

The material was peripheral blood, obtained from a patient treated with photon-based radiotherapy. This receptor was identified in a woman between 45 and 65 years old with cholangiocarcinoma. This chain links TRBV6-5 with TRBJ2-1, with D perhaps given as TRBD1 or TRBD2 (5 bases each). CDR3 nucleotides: TGTGCCAGCAGATCTCTAGGGGACGATGAGCAGTTCTTC. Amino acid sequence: CASRSLGDDEQFF.